Below are 3 T cell receptor beta chains sequenced from a single sample in a study of cytomegalovirus exposure and HLA in healthy donors. In the PCR, 60 Vbeta and 13 Jbeta primers were used. TCRdb's table, derived via immunoSEQ multiplex PCR, lists solely in-frame clones and lacks some. The profile covers about 120,000 clones, with roughly 86% appearing a single time and 1.5% to 2% taken by the ten largest. Material: PBMCs. The receptors derive from a man in his forties in good health and CMV-seronegative.

The chain links TRBV5-4 to TRBJ2-5; perhaps TRBD2 as D (6 bases). Germline V gives CDR1 SGHNT, CDR2 YYREEE (reference sequence). With 4 bases removed from V and 5 bases from J, the gap between germline ends came to 18 bases. There are 15 residues in the CDR3. The CDR3 here is CASSPLERREETQYF. CDR3 bases: TGTGCCAGCAGCCCCCTTGAGCGTCGGGAGGAGACCCAGTACTTC.

V gene TRBV6-6 combines with J gene TRBJ1-6; a possible D gene is TRBD1 (5 bases). V gave up 6 bases and J gave up 9 bases, with 12 bases separating them. Per the germline V gene, CDR1 is MNHNY and CDR2 is SVGAGI (reference sequence). CDR3 length: 13 residues. The CDR3 DNA reads TGTGCCAGCAGGCCACAGGAGCTTTCACCCCTCCACTTT. Its protein is CASRPQELSPLHF.

The J gene is TRBJ1-4, the V gene TRBV4-1; 10 bases match TRBD1. V shed 3 bases, J shed 10 bases, and the junction held 11 bases outside the gene matches. The CDR3 consists of 16 residues. Germline lookup yields CDR1 MGHRA and CDR2 YSYEKL. CDR3 in amino acids: CASSHFAGTGEGKLFF. CDR3 coding DNA: TGCGCCAGCAGCCATTTCGCGGGGACAGGGGAAGGAAAACTGTTTTTT.